This T cell receptor beta chain was recovered during a study of blood T cell repertoires in COVID-19. This CDR3 comprises 14 residues. Trimming took 4 bases from V and 8 from J; bases not matched to a gene: 10. In germline, CDR1 is GTSNPN, CDR2 SVGIG (reference sequence). Methods used by the authors: Nucleated cell number was recorded as an estimate derived from reference gene primer amplification. Assay used: immunoSEQ multiplex PCR; TCRdb lists only in-frame clones, some missing. The V and J calls and clone size are taken from that table; D and trimming were inferred from the DNA. The profile covers 25,000 to 35,000 clones, with 85% appearing a single time and 20% to 30% taken by the ten largest.

This sequence joins TRBV30 and TRBJ1-4; TRBD1 matches 7 bases. The sequenced sample was peripheral blood. This receptor was taken from a human donor in a cohort sampled during active COVID-19. The CDR3 sequence: CAWTQGQGEEKLFF. DNA of the CDR3: TGTGCCTGGACCCAGGGGCAGGGGGAGGAAAAACTGTTTTTT.